This T cell receptor beta chain was found in a study of human CD8 memory T cell subsets. Preparation of the TCR beta libraries relied on UMI-labeled 5' RACE. TCRdb reworked the 5' RACE reads into one entry per CDR3 protein, no DNA. The sample has under 5,000 distinct CDR3 sequences. The PBMC originated from buffy coats obtained from healthy donors. This receptor was taken from a human donor in good health. Sequencing was performed on CD8+ effector memory T cells (TEM) sorted from PBMCs. Subset reported: effector memory CD8 T cells, CCR7- CD45RO+ CD95+.

CDR3 sequence: CASSVQVSSYEQYF. J is TRBJ2-7 and V is TRBV6-5. Germline lookup yields CDR1 MNHEY and CDR2 SVGAGI. This CDR3 comprises 14 residues.